This TCR beta chain was recovered during a study of blood T cells in healthy people across ages. From germline, CDR1 is SGHTA and CDR2 FQGNSA. CDR3 length: 12 amino acids. V was pared by 2 bases and J by 10 bases, with 12 bases between. Primers used in a second PCR of about 7 to 12 cycles were a sample-barcoded 5' primer and a J-beta primer mix. TCRdb reprocessed the 5' RACE reads with MiXCR, giving one entry per CDR3 protein. There are 800,000 to 950,000 distinct CDR3 sequences in the sample; around 29% occur only once, and roughly 10% lies in the top ten. The same data also contributed to another study, on T cells of mothers and their children. This second report adds: About six children, together with their three healthy Caucasian mothers, made up the donors. It was related mother-child pairs that showed slightly higher overlap than unrelated pairs, without reaching significance.

The J gene is TRBJ2-7, the V gene TRBV7-2; D unresolved. The origin of this receptor is a woman between 40 and 50 years old in good health. What was sequenced was blood. The CDR3 coding sequence is TGTGCCAGCAGCTTAAGGGCCGAGGCCCAGTACTTC. Protein sequence: CASSLRAEAQYF.